This T cell receptor beta chain was sequenced during a study of CD8+ T cells in alopecia areata. General observations from the study: Tofacitinib significantly brought down scalp clonality and expanded CD8+ clones among top 100. Resident alphabeta T cells of normal skin are also sequenced in scalp samples.

This clone was seen only a few times. What it binds is not known. The sample's treatment: oral pan-JAK inhibitor, 5-10 mg twice daily. PBMCs were stained for CD3, CD4 and CD8, and CD4+ and CD8+ T cells were sorted. Trimming took off 6 bases at V and 2 bases at J, with 8 bases between the two ends. The germline gives CDR1 MNHNY, CDR2 SVGAGI (reference sequence). The CDR3 length is 13 residues. Reverse transcribed after extraction, RNA yielded cDNA as the sequencing template. The repertoire was sequenced with immunoSEQ multiplex PCR; TCRdb's copy has only in-frame clones and lacks some. Of 200,000 to 250,000 clones in the sample, more than 30% are singletons; the top ten hold 0.48%.

This TCR was sampled from a human donor with alopecia areata. Material: CD4+ T cells sorted from blood, obtained at approximately week 30, from a patient treated with tofacitinib. The V call is TRBV6-6, the J call TRBJ2-1; D is undetermined. The CDR3 nucleotides are TGTGCCAGCAGCCCCCCTCCCTACAATGAGCAGTTCTTC. Protein: CASSPPPYNEQFF.